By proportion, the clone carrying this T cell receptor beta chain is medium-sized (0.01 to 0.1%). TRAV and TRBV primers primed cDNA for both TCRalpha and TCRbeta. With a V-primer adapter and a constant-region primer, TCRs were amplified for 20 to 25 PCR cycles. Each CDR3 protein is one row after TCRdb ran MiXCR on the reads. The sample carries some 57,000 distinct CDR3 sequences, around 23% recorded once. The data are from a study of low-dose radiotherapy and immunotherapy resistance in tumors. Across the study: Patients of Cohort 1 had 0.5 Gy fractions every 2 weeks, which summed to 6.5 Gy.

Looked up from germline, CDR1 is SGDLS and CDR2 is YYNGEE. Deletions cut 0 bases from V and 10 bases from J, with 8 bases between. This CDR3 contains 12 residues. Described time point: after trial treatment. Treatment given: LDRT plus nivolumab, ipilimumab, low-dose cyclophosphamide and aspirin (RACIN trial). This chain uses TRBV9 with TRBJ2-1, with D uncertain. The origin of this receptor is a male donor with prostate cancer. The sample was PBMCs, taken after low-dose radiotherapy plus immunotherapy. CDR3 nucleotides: TGTGCCAGCAGCGTAGGTCTTCGAGAGCAGTTCTTC. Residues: CASSVGLREQFF.